The sequence of this T cell receptor beta chain was determined in a study of T cell responses to AZD1222 COVID-19 vaccine. A remark on this clone: No antigen is known for it.

General study findings and limits: Elevations in Spike-specific TCR breadth and depth followed administration of two AZD1222 doses. After the peak T cell response, and only then, were repertoires sampled. Most donors were white British, females outnumbered males, and clonal diversity was possibly underestimated.

With 0 bases removed from V and 4 bases from J, the gap between germline ends came to 7 bases. CDR1 is MNHEY and CDR2 is SVGAGI in the germline V gene. This CDR3 has 13 amino acids. The data were produced by immunoSEQ multiplex PCR, yet TCRdb's version contains in-frame clones alone and is incomplete. Of around 110,000 clones in the sample, around 85% were seen once. V is TRBV6-5 and J is TRBJ2-7; D is unclear. This specimen was peripheral blood, taken on day 0 of MenACWY control vaccination. The TCR was taken from an adult in good health. In DNA, the CDR3 is TGTGCCAGCAGTTACTCGGATCAATACGAGCAGTACTTC. Translation gives CASSYSDQYEQYF.